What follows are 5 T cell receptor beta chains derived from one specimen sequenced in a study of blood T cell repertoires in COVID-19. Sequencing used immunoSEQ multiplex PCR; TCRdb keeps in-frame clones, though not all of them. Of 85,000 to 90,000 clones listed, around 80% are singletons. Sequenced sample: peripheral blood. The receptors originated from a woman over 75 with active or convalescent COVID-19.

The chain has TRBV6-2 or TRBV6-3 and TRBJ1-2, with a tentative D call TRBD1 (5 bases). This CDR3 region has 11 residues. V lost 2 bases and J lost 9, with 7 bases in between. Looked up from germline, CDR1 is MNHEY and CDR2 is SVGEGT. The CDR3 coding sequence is TGTGCCAGCAGTTACGGGGCCAGCTACACCTTC. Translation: CASSYGASYTF.

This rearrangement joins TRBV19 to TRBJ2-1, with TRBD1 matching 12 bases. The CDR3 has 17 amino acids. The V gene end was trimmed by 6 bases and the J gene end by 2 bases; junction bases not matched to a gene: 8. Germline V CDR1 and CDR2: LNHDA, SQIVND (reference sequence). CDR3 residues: CASSPWGQGAPYNEQFF. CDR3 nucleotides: TGTGCCAGTAGCCCATGGGGACAGGGGGCTCCCTACAATGAGCAGTTCTTC.

The CDR3 nucleotides read TGTGCCATCAGCAACAGCGGGAGCACAGATACGCAGTATTTT. Residues: CAISNSGSTDTQYF. This chain connects TRBV10-3 to TRBJ2-3, with a weak D call TRBD2 (6 bases). The germline CDR1 and CDR2 sequences are ENHRY and SYGVKD. The CDR3 consists of 14 residues. Trimming took off 6 bases at V and 0 bases at J, with 10 bases between the two ends.

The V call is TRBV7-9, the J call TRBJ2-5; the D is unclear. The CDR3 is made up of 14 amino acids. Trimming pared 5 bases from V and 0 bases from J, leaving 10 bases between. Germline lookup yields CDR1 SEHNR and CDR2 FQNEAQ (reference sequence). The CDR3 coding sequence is TGTGCCAGCAGCCCGAGAGAAGACCAAGAGACCCAGTACTTC. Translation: CASSPREDQETQYF.

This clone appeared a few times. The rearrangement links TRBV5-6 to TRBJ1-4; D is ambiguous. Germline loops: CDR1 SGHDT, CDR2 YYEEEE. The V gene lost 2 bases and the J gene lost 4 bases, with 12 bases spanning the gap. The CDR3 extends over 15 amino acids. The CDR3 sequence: CASSLKAGINEKLFF. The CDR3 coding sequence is TGTGCCAGCAGCTTAAAGGCAGGCATTAATGAAAAACTGTTTTTT.